Presented here are 26 T cell receptor beta chains from one specimen sequenced in a study of shared clonotypes between healthy human individuals. Assay used: immunoSEQ multiplex PCR; TCRdb lists only in-frame clones, some missing. This table holds about 2.4 million clones, over 85% found once. The sequencing input was naive CD4+ T cells from PBMCs. Subset indicated: CD45RA+ positively selected. These receptor sequences come from a man aged 18 to 30 in good health. Some clones in this sample may be carry-over from other donors' samples.

The V gene is TRBV5-1, the J gene TRBJ2-3, with 9 positions matching TRBD2. The CDR3 runs to 19 residues. The trim removed 2 bases at V and 1 base at J, leaving 14 bases unmatched. The germline CDR1 and CDR2 sequences are SGHRS and YFSETQ. The CDR3 is CASSFLTSGLLRGTDTQYF. In DNA form, the CDR3 reads TGCGCCAGCAGCTTTTTGACTAGCGGACTTTTACGGGGCACAGATACGCAGTATTTT.

V is TRBV7-2 and J is TRBJ2-3, with TRBD2 matching over 11 bases. Germline V CDR1 and CDR2: SGHTA, FQGNSA. V lost 3 bases, J lost 6 bases, and 5 bases stayed unmatched. The CDR3 extends over 15 amino acids. The CDR3 region has the DNA TGTGCCAGCAGCTTTATAGCGGGAGGGTGGGATACGCAGTATTTT. It codes for CASSFIAGGWDTQYF.

This sequence joins TRBV11-3 and TRBJ2-1; 8 bases map to TRBD2. The CDR3 consists of 14 residues. With V trimmed by 1 base and J by 8 bases, 4 bases remained unmatched. Germline loops: CDR1 SGHNT, CDR2 YENEEA. CDR3 region: CASSLGRTSHEQFF. DNA of the CDR3: TGTGCCAGCAGCTTAGGAAGGACTAGCCATGAGCAGTTCTTC.

The V call is TRBV6-1, the J call TRBJ1-5; 8 bases are a match to TRBD1. Germline V lookup: CDR1 MNHNS, CDR2 SASEGT. Germline trimming cut 3 bases from V and 2 bases from J; bases unmatched to any gene: 0. The CDR3 is 14 amino acids. CDR3 residues: CASSEGQGNQPQHF. Here the CDR3 DNA reads TGTGCCAGCAGTGAGGGACAGGGCAATCAGCCCCAGCATTTT.

As DNA, the CDR3 is TGTGCCAGCAGTTTATCTAGCAGGGGACCTTTCTTT. Translation: CASSLSSRGPFF. The J gene is TRBJ1-1, the V gene TRBV28; perhaps TRBD1 as D (6 bases). In germline, CDR1 is MDHEN, CDR2 SYDVKM. The CDR3 runs 12 residues. The V gene lost 1 base and the J gene lost 12 bases, with 12 bases spanning the gap.

The V call is TRBV7-9, the J call TRBJ2-3, with TRBD2 matching over 10 bases. V trimming: 7 bases; J trimming: 4 bases; junction bases outside the gene matches: 11. Germline CDR1 and CDR2: SEHNR and FQNEAQ (reference sequence). CDR3 length: 16 residues. The CDR3 sequence is CASISPGTSASDTQYF. CDR3 DNA: TGTGCCAGCATCTCGCCAGGGACTAGCGCGTCAGATACGCAGTATTTT.

The CDR3 sequence is CASSPGPQRNEKLFF. CDR3 DNA sequence: TGTGCCAGCTCACCGGGCCCCCAGAGGAATGAAAAACTGTTTTTT. The genes are TRBV18 and TRBJ1-4, with unresolved D. Trimming pared 3 bases from V and 5 bases from J, leaving 13 bases between. The CDR3 has 15 residues. CDR1 is KGHSH and CDR2 is LQKENI in the germline V gene.

The chain carries TRBV19 and TRBJ2-1; 7 nucleotides match TRBD2. The CDR3 consists of 15 residues. From germline, CDR1 is LNHDA and CDR2 SQIVND (reference sequence). Germline trimming cut 4 bases from V and 6 bases from J; bases unmatched to any gene: 9. CDR3 bases: TGTGCCAGTAGTAAGCGGGGAGGTCGGGTCAATGAGCAGTTCTTC. Residues: CASSKRGGRVNEQFF.

The chain employs TRBV6-5 and TRBJ1-4, with no clear D. The CDR3 covers 12 residues. Trimming pared 4 bases from V and 8 bases from J, leaving 8 bases between. The germline gives CDR1 MNHEY, CDR2 SVGAGI. In DNA, the CDR3 is TGTGCCAGCAGTTTTTCGGTGGAAAAACTGTTTTTT. This gives the protein CASSFSVEKLFF.

The J gene is TRBJ2-7, the V gene TRBV5-4, with 7 bases identical to TRBD2. The V segment lost 4 bases and the J segment 5 bases; nucleotides outside the gene matches: 9. Looked up from germline, CDR1 is SGHNT and CDR2 is YYREEE (reference sequence). The CDR3 has 14 residues. The CDR3 reads CASSRRGSSNEQYF. Written as DNA, the CDR3 is TGTGCCAGCAGCCGTCGCGGGAGTTCTAACGAGCAGTACTTC.

Regarding this clone: Other DNA variants within this sample encode the same CDR3. The V and J genes are TRBV18 and TRBJ1-1; D is perhaps TRBD1 (6 bases). Looked up from germline, CDR1 is KGHSH and CDR2 is LQKENI. The CDR3 is made up of 14 amino acids. Trimming removed 2 bases from V and 1 base from J, with 8 bases in between. The CDR3 nucleotides are TGTGCCAGCTCACCATTAGGGGGGAACACTGAAGCTTTCTTT. This translates into CASSPLGGNTEAFF.

The genes are TRBV6-1 and TRBJ2-3; 7 nucleotides align to TRBD2. The CDR3 is 13 residues long. V shed 5 bases and J 5 bases; nucleotides not matched to a gene: 4. Germline values: CDR1 MNHNS, CDR2 SASEGT. CDR3: CASSPAGVDTQYF. CDR3 nucleotides: TGTGCCAGCAGTCCCGCGGGAGTAGATACGCAGTATTTT.

The V call is TRBV9, the J call TRBJ2-3; 12 bases are a match to TRBD2. In germline, CDR1 is SGDLS, CDR2 YYNGEE. The CDR3 loop spans 17 amino acids. V lost 4 bases to trimming and J lost 4 bases; unmatched junction nucleotides: 10. Here the CDR3 reads CASSTRGLAGFPDTQYF. As DNA, the CDR3 is TGTGCCAGCAGCACTAGAGGACTAGCGGGATTCCCAGATACGCAGTATTTT.

The chain links TRBV19 to TRBJ1-1, with unresolved D. Trimming took 3 bases from V and 2 from J, leaving 1 base between them. The CDR3 contains 11 residues. CDR1 is LNHDA, CDR2 SQIVND, per germline (reference sequence). In DNA form, the CDR3 reads TGTGCCAGTAGTATCAACACTGAAGCTTTCTTT. This codes for CASSINTEAFF.

The chain joins TRBV4-2 to TRBJ2-7; no clear D. The length of the CDR3 is 14 residues. V was cut by 3 bases and J by 1 base, with 10 bases left in between. CDR1 and CDR2 from the germline V gene are LGHNA and YNFKEQ. The DNA for the CDR3 is TGTGCCAGCAGCCAGGCGATCCATTCCTACGAGCAGTACTTC. This gives the protein CASSQAIHSYEQYF.

This chain links TRBV10-3 with TRBJ2-1; the D gene is possibly TRBD1 (5 bases). The CDR3 runs to 14 residues. V lost 2 bases and J 6 bases, leaving 11 bases between the germline ends. From germline, CDR1 is ENHRY and CDR2 SYGVKD. The CDR3 coding sequence is TGTGCCATCAGTGAGAGGACACCTGGCAATGAGCAGTTCTTC. It codes for CAISERTPGNEQFF.

This chain's CDR3 is CASSLAGGRGETQYF. CDR3 DNA: TGTGCCAGCTCACTTGCGGGAGGGAGAGGAGAGACCCAGTACTTC. This chain uses TRBV28 with TRBJ2-5; TRBD2 aligns across 9 bases. Trimming cost V 8 bases and J 4 bases; bases outside gene matches: 11. The CDR3 length is 15 residues. CDR1 and CDR2 (germline): MDHEN, SYDVKM.

Remarks on this clone: This CDR3 fails to terminate in the conserved phenylalanine or tryptophan, so it likely reflects a read error. The chain employs TRBV27 and TRBJ2-7; D gene uncertain. This CDR3 contains 11 residues. V lost 7 bases and J 4 bases, leaving 8 bases between the germline ends. From germline, CDR1 is MNHEY and CDR2 SMNVEV (reference sequence). The CDR3 loop is CASMERYEQYL. The CDR3 DNA is TGTGCCAGCATGGAGAGGTACGAGCAGTACCTC.

The J gene is TRBJ1-3, the V gene TRBV29-1, with TRBD1 as a possible D gene (5 bases). V lost 3 bases to trimming and J lost 4 bases, with 10 bases between them. The CDR3 consists of 13 residues. CDR1 SQVTM and CDR2 ANQGSEA come from the germline V gene. The CDR3 is CSVEGPSGNTIYF. DNA for the CDR3: TGCAGCGTTGAGGGGCCCTCGGGAAACACCATATATTTT.

This clone appeared once. V usage is TRBV7-6 and J usage is TRBJ1-1; TRBD1 is a possible D gene (6 bases). The CDR3 has 16 residues. Germline V CDR1 and CDR2: SGHVS, FNYEAQ. The V end was cut by 5 bases, the J end by 2 bases, with 18 bases between. The DNA for the CDR3 is TGTGCCAGCAGCCCAGGTGGGGGCCCCCCTAACACTGAAGCTTTCTTT. Translating it yields CASSPGGGPPNTEAFF.

The chain combines TRBV5-1 with TRBJ2-5; TRBD2 agrees at 10 bases. Germline V gene data show CDR1 as SGHRS and CDR2 as YFSETQ. The CDR3 spans 15 residues. The junction had 6 bases not matched to a gene; V was cut back by 2 bases and J by 5 bases. This CDR3 reads CASSFVAGGGETQYF. For the CDR3, the DNA is TGCGCCAGCAGCTTTGTAGCGGGAGGAGGTGAGACCCAGTACTTC.

The chain employs TRBV5-1 and TRBJ2-5, with TRBD2 identical over 10 bases. V was pared by 4 bases and J by 5 bases, with 11 bases of the junction left unmatched. This CDR3 is 16 amino acids long. Germline V gene sequence: CDR1 SGHRS, CDR2 YFSETQ. The CDR3 DNA is TGCGCCAGCAGCCCTGGGGGGACTAGCGATCGGGAGACCCAGTACTTC. Its translation: CASSPGGTSDRETQYF.

The rearrangement links TRBV9 to TRBJ1-1, with D possibly matching TRBD1 (5 bases). Per germline, CDR1 SGDLS and CDR2 YYNGEE. The V and J ends lost 4 bases and 0 bases respectively, with 19 bases between them. The CDR3 has 17 amino acids. The CDR3 region has the DNA TGTGCCAGCAGCCTGATCGGGGACCAAACCATGAACACTGAAGCTTTCTTT. It yields the protein CASSLIGDQTMNTEAFF.

The V and J genes are TRBV7-3 and TRBJ2-1, with 8 nucleotides matching TRBD1. The CDR3 extends over 17 amino acids. In germline, CDR1 is SGHTA, CDR2 FQGTGA. V lost 4 bases to trimming and J lost 8 bases; unmatched junction nucleotides: 16. The DNA of the CDR3 is TGTGCCAGCAGCTCCCCGACAGGGGCAGGGGGATGGGATGAGCAGTTCTTC. It yields the protein CASSSPTGAGGWDEQFF.

The gene calls are TRBV7-9 and TRBJ2-7, with TRBD1 matching 7 bases. The length of the CDR3 is 15 residues. With V trimmed by 2 bases and J by 1 base, 5 bases remained unmatched. Germline lookup yields CDR1 SEHNR and CDR2 FQNEAQ (reference sequence). CDR3 loop: CASSLIAGGSYEQYF. The CDR3 nucleotides are TGTGCCAGCAGCTTAATTGCAGGGGGTTCCTACGAGCAGTACTTC.

CDR3 amino acids: CASSLYPRGELFF. CDR3 nucleotides: TGTGCCAGCAGCTTATACCCCCGGGGGGAGCTGTTTTTT. V usage is TRBV11-1 and J usage is TRBJ2-2; no reliable D call. Trimming took 2 bases from V and 8 from J, leaving 9 bases between them. CDR3 length equals 13 residues. Germline V gene sequence: CDR1 SGHAT, CDR2 FQDESV (reference sequence).